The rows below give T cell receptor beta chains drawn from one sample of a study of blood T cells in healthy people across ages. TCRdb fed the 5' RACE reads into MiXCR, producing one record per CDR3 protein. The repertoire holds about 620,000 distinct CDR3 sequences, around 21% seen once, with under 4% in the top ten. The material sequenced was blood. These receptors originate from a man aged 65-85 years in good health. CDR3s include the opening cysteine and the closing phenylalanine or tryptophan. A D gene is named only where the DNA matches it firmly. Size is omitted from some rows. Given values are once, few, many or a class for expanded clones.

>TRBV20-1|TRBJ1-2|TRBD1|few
CSARTGQGAYGYTF
TGCAGTGCGCGGACGGGACAGGGTGCCTATGGCTACACCTTC
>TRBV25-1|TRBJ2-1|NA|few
CASSEKGRGPYNEQFF
TGTGCCAGCAGTGAAAAGGGGCGGGGACCCTACAATGAGCAGTTCTTC
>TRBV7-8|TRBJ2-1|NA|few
CASSLGRVRPYNEQFF
TGTGCCAGCAGCCTCGGACGGGTACGTCCCTACAATGAGCAGTTCTTC
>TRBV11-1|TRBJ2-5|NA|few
CASSLRIQETQYF
TGTGCCAGCAGCCTGCGGATTCAAGAGACCCAGTACTTC
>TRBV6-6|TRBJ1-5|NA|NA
CASSVPGGGQPQHF
TGTGCCAGCAGTGTCCCGGGGGGAGGGCAGCCCCAGCATTTT
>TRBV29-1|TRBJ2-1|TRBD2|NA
CSVPDRDYNNEQFF
TGCAGCGTTCCCGACCGGGACTATAACAATGAGCAGTTCTTC
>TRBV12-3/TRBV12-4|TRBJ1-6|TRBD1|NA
CASTWTGGRHNSPLHF
TGTGCCAGCACCTGGACAGGGGGAAGACATAATTCACCCCTCCACTTT
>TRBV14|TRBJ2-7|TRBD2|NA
CASSPSIGRAYEQYF
TGTGCCAGCAGCCCAAGTATCGGGAGGGCCTACGAGCAGTACTTC
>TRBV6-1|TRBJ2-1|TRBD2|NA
CASSEFGSGRARPTEHNEQFF
TGTGCCAGCAGTGAATTTGGGAGCGGGAGAGCCCGCCCGACCGAGCACAATGAGCAGTTCTTC
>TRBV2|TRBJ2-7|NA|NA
CASSEKRILYEQYF
TGTGCCAGCAGTGAGAAGCGGATCCTCTACGAGCAGTACTTC
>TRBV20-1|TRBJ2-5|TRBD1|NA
CSARSPRDRAWEQYF
TGCAGTGCTAGATCACCCCGGGACAGGGCCTGGGAGCAGTACTTC
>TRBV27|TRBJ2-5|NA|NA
CASSFLGRFQETQYF
TGTGCCAGCAGTTTCTTGGGGAGGTTCCAAGAGACCCAGTACTTC
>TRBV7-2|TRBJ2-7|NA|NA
CASSLVPGYYEQYF
TGTGCCAGCAGCTTAGTGCCGGGGTACTACGAGCAGTACTTC
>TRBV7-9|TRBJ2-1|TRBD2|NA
CASSLAAGGRNEQFF
TGTGCCAGCAGCTTAGCAGCGGGAGGCCGAAATGAGCAGTTCTTC
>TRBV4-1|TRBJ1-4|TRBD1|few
CASSLRQGPTTNEKLFF
TGCGCCAGCAGTCTGAGACAGGGACCTACAACTAATGAAAAACTGTTTTTT
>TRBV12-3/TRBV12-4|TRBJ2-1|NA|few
CASSQRLDNEQFF
TGTGCCAGCAGTCAAAGACTGGACAATGAGCAGTTCTTC
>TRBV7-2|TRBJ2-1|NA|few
CASSPLRVGGNEQFF
TGTGCCAGCAGCCCCCTTCGTGTGGGGGGTAATGAGCAGTTCTTC
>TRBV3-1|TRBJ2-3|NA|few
CASSPGEGADTQYF
TGTGCCAGCAGCCCGGGCGAGGGTGCAGATACGCAGTATTTT
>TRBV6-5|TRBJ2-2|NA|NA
CASRTGPSANTGELFF
TGTGCCAGCCGTACAGGGCCTAGCGCGAACACCGGGGAGCTGTTTTTT
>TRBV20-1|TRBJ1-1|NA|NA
CSVRGQVNTEAFF
TGCAGTGTCAGGGGCCAGGTTAACACTGAAGCTTTCTTT
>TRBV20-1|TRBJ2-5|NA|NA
CSAKTDWTVQETQYF
TGCAGTGCGAAAACAGACTGGACAGTTCAAGAGACCCAGTACTTC
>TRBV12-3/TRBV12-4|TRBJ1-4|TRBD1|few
CASSTTGVKANEKLFF
TGTGCCAGCAGCACGACAGGGGTGAAGGCTAATGAAAAACTGTTTTTT
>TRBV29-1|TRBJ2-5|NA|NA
CSAGAAPETQYF
TGCAGCGCCGGCGCAGCCCCGGAGACCCAGTACTTC
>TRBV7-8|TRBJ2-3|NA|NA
CASSGSPMGRSTDTQYF
TGTGCCAGCAGCGGATCTCCGATGGGGCGTAGCACAGATACGCAGTATTTT
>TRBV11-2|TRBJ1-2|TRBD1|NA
CASSLVGKDRVMAF
TGTGCCAGCAGCTTAGTGGGAAAAGACAGGGTAATGGCCTTC
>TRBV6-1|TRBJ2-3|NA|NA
CASSDPGLDTQYF
TGTGCCAGCAGTGATCCGGGACTGGATACGCAGTATTTT
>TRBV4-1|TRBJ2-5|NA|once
CAGSQGSQQETQYF
TGCGCCGGCAGCCAAGGGTCTCAGCAAGAGACCCAGTACTTC
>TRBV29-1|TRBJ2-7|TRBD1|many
CSVGQGAYEQYF
TGCAGCGTTGGACAGGGAGCCTACGAGCAGTACTTC
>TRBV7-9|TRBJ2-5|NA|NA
CASSRHDGLEHF
TGTGCCAGCAGCAGGCACGACGGATTAGAGCACTTC
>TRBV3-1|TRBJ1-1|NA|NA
CASSQGWGMNTEAFF
TGTGCCAGCAGCCAAGGTTGGGGGATGAACACTGAAGCTTTCTTT
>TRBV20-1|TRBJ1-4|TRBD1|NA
CSARRDRGNDEKLFF
TGCAGTGCTAGAAGGGACAGGGGGAATGATGAAAAACTGTTTTTT
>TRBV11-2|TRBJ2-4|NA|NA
CASSLDSGDRIAKNIQYF
TGTGCCAGCAGCTTAGATTCGGGCGATCGAATAGCCAAAAACATTCAGTACTTC
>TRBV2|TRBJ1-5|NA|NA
CASKVAGVEVPQHF
TGTGCCAGCAAGGTGGCAGGGGTGGAAGTGCCCCAGCATTTT
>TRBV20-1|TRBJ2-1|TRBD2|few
CSAAGTSGIFGYNEQFF
TGCAGTGCAGCCGGGACTAGCGGAATCTTCGGCTACAATGAGCAGTTCTTC
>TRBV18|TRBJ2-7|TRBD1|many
CASSKGQGYYEQYF
TGTGCCAGCTCGAAGGGACAGGGTTATTACGAGCAGTACTTC
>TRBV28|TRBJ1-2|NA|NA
CASSLAARYGYTF
TGTGCCAGCAGTTTAGCGGCGCGATATGGCTACACCTTC
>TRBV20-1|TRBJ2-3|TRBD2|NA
CSAWKWASGISTDTQYF
TGCAGTGCTTGGAAGTGGGCTAGCGGAATTAGCACAGATACGCAGTATTTT
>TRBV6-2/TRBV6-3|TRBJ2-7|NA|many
CASEGSTRGEQYF
TGTGCCAGCGAGGGTAGCACTCGCGGGGAGCAGTACTTC
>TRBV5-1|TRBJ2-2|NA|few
CASSLRIDTGELFF
TGCGCCAGCAGCTTGAGGATAGACACCGGGGAGCTGTTTTTT
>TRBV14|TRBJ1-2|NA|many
CASSQVFGGDSANYGYTF
TGTGCCAGCAGCCAAGTTTTTGGAGGGGATAGTGCTAACTATGGCTACACCTTC
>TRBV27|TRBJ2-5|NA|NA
CASSYPESRQETQYF
TGTGCCAGCAGTTACCCCGAGAGCCGACAAGAGACCCAGTACTTC
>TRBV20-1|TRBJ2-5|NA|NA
CSAEGGEETQYF
TGCAGTGCAGAGGGGGGAGAGGAGACCCAGTACTTC
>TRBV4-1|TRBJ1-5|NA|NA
CASSQGLWSNQPQHF
TGCGCCAGCAGCCAGGGGCTTTGGAGCAATCAGCCCCAGCATTTT
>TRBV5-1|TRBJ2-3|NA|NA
CASSLEGRAIDTQYF
TGCGCCAGCAGCTTGGAGGGCAGGGCAATAGATACGCAGTATTTT
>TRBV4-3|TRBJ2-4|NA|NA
CASSQEPAGRLDIQYF
TGCGCCAGCAGCCAAGAACCGGCAGGGAGGTTGGACATTCAGTACTTC
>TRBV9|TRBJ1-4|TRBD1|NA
CASSDQRQGGEKLFF
TGTGCCAGCAGCGACCAGAGACAGGGTGGTGAAAAACTGTTTTTT
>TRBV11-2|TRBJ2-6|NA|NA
CASCPLGANVLTF
TGTGCCAGCTGCCCTCTTGGGGCCAACGTCCTGACTTTC
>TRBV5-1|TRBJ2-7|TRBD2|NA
CASSLAPSGRFEQYF
TGCGCCAGCAGCTTGGCACCTAGCGGGAGATTCGAGCAGTACTTC
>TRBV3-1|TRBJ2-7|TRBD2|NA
CASSQRPATSANSYEQYF
TGTGCCAGCAGCCAAAGACCCGCAACTAGCGCAAACTCCTACGAGCAGTACTTC
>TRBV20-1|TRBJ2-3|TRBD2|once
CSARGAGGFTDTQYF
TGCAGTGCTAGAGGAGCGGGAGGGTTCACAGATACGCAGTATTTT